These 18 T cell receptor beta chains were sequenced from one sample in a study of T cell responses to AZD1222 COVID-19 vaccine. The data were produced by immunoSEQ multiplex PCR, yet TCRdb's version contains in-frame clones alone and is incomplete. Here the sample spans about 120,000 clones, approximately 84% being singletons. The specimen comprised peripheral blood, sampled on day 0 of AZD1222 vaccination. Source of these receptors: an adult in good health.

This chain connects TRBV29-1 to TRBJ1-1; 8 nucleotides match TRBD1. CDR1 is SQVTM and CDR2 is ANQGSEA in the germline V gene. V trimming: 7 bases; J trimming: 5 bases; junction bases outside the gene matches: 6. The CDR3 covers 12 residues. CDR3 protein: CSADRGSTEAFF. Written as DNA, the CDR3 is TGCAGCGCTGACAGGGGTTCAACTGAAGCTTTCTTT. The full variable domain, in which reference TRBV29-1 and TRBJ1-1 provide the parts outside the CDR3, is SAVISQKPSRDICQRGTSLTIQCQVDSQVTMMFWYRQQPGQSLTLIATANQGSEATYESGFVIDKFPISRPNLTFSTLTVSNMSPEDSSIYLCSADRGSTEAFFGQGTRLTVV.

The chain combines TRBV7-9 with TRBJ1-1; unclear D gene. Trimming took off 2 bases at V and 5 bases at J, with 6 bases between the two ends. Germline V gene lookup returns CDR1 SEHNR and CDR2 FQNEAQ (reference sequence). The CDR3 extends over 12 amino acids. Here the CDR3 DNA reads TGTGCCAGCAGCTTAACGGGAACTGAAGCTTTCTTT. Its protein is CASSLTGTEAFF. Drawing the rest from reference TRBV7-9 and TRBJ1-1, the complete variable domain is DTGVSQNPRHKITKRGQNVTFRCDPISEHNRLYWYRQTLGQGPEFLTYFQNEAQLEKSRLLSDRFSAERPKGSFSTLEIQRTEQGDSAMYLCASSLTGTEAFFGQGTRLTVV.

The chain is built from TRBV7-8 and TRBJ1-5; D is unclear. The length of the CDR3 is 13 residues. Germline CDR1 is SGHVS and CDR2 is FQNEAQ. Trimming took off 4 bases at V and 6 bases at J, with 10 bases between the two ends. CDR3 region: CASSYERRQPQHF. CDR3 DNA sequence: TGTGCCAGCAGCTACGAGCGTCGTCAGCCCCAGCATTTT.

The genes are TRBV18 and TRBJ1-1, with D uncertain. In germline, CDR1 is KGHSH, CDR2 LQKENI. Trimming took 1 base from V and 1 from J, leaving 7 bases between them. The CDR3 is 14 amino acids. CDR3 nucleotide sequence: TGTGCCAGCTCACCACTAGACCAGAACACTGAAGCTTTCTTT. This sequence encodes CASSPLDQNTEAFF.

The chain links TRBV28 to TRBJ2-5; maybe TRBD1 (6 bases). The CDR3 is 13 residues long. Between the trimmed V and J ends, which lost 6 bases and 3 bases, there was a span of 11 bases. Germline V lookup: CDR1 MDHEN, CDR2 SYDVKM. The CDR3 DNA is TGTGCCAGCAGATCCCACAGGGAAGAGACCCAGTACTTC. Its protein product is CASRSHREETQYF.

V usage is TRBV24-1 and J usage is TRBJ1-1, with TRBD1 matching over 9 bases. Germline-derived CDR1 and CDR2 are KGHDR and SFDVKD. The length of the CDR3 is 18 residues. With V trimmed by 4 bases and J by 1 base, 12 bases remained unmatched. The CDR3 DNA is TGTGCCACCAGTGACAATAGATGGGACAGGGTGTCGAACACTGAAGCTTTCTTT. Translation: CATSDNRWDRVSNTEAFF.

The gene calls are TRBV3-1 (or the pseudogene TRBV3-2) and TRBJ1-2; D remains unclear. The CDR3 is 14 amino acids. Trimming removed 4 bases from V and 2 bases from J, with 11 bases in between. Germline V gives CDR1 LGHDT, CDR2 YNNKEL (reference sequence). The CDR3 DNA is TGTGCCAGCAGCCGCGCCACAGTGAACTATGGCTACACCTTC. Protein sequence: CASSRATVNYGYTF.

This chain connects TRBV28 to TRBJ1-4; 8 nucleotides line up with TRBD1. Germline V lookup: CDR1 MDHEN, CDR2 SYDVKM. This CDR3 contains 17 residues. Germline trimming cut 5 bases from V and 0 bases from J; bases unmatched to any gene: 8. Written as DNA, the CDR3 is TGTGCCAGCAGTCCGTATGGACAGGGAACAACTAATGAAAAACTGTTTTTT. The encoded protein is CASSPYGQGTTNEKLFF.

V usage is TRBV27 and J usage is TRBJ1-2; perhaps TRBD1 as D (6 bases). Germline values: CDR1 MNHEY, CDR2 SMNVEV (reference sequence). The CDR3 is made up of 14 amino acids. V lost 3 bases to trimming and J lost 2 bases, with 10 bases between them. The CDR3 DNA is TGTGCCAGCAGTTTTGGGGGGCCCAACTATGGCTACACCTTC. It codes for CASSFGGPNYGYTF.

This sequence joins TRBV19 and TRBJ2-6, with TRBD1 matching over 7 bases. V trimming: 6 bases; J trimming: 0 bases; junction bases outside the gene matches: 5. CDR1 LNHDA and CDR2 SQIVND come from the germline V gene (reference sequence). The CDR3 spans 16 residues. The CDR3 spells CASSDRVISGANVLTF. In DNA, the CDR3 is TGTGCCAGTAGCGACAGGGTAATCTCTGGGGCCAACGTCCTGACTTTC. The full variable domain, its missing parts supplied by reference TRBV19 and TRBJ2-6, is DGGITQSPKYLFRKEGQNVTLSCEQNLNHDAMYWYRQDPGQGLRLIYYSQIVNDFQKGDIAEGYSVSREKKESFPLTVTSAQKNPTAFYLCASSDRVISGANVLTFGAGSRLTVL.

In its sample, this clone was seen a few times. J is TRBJ1-5 and V is TRBV2; 7 nucleotides agree with TRBD1. The CDR3 is 14 amino acids. J was trimmed by 6 bases and V by 4 bases; bases with no gene match: 6. The germline V gene has CDR1 SNHLY and CDR2 FYNNEI. The CDR3: CASSVQGEAQPQHF. In DNA, the CDR3 is TGTGCCAGCAGTGTCCAGGGGGAGGCTCAGCCCCAGCATTTT.

This sequence joins TRBV24-1 and TRBJ2-1; 8 bases fit TRBD2. The CDR3 has 15 residues. V lost 3 bases, J lost 7 bases, and 7 bases stayed unmatched. CDR1 KGHDR and CDR2 SFDVKD come from the germline V gene. The CDR3 spells CATSDIAGLGNEQFF. As DNA, the CDR3 is TGTGCCACCAGTGATATAGCGGGACTAGGAAATGAGCAGTTCTTC.

The genes are TRBV5-3 and TRBJ1-6; 7 bases line up with TRBD1. TRBV5-3 has ORF status, its function being uncertain. With 1 base clipped from V and 7 bases from J, the junction kept 14 bases outside the gene matches. The CDR3 runs 18 residues. CDR3 DNA sequence: TGTGCCAGAAGCTTGAATCGACAGGGTGGGGTGGGGAATTCACCCCTCCACTTT. As protein: CARSLNRQGGVGNSPLHF.

The CDR3 spells CASSRGPSDEQYF. Here the CDR3 DNA reads TGCGCCAGCAGCCGGGGGCCCTCGGACGAGCAGTACTTC. The V gene is TRBV4-1, the J gene TRBJ2-7; D may be TRBD1 (6 bases). The V end lost 4 bases, the J end lost 5 bases, and 12 bases lay between the germline ends. Per germline, CDR1 MGHRA and CDR2 YSYEKL. CDR3 length: 13 amino acids.

V usage is TRBV25-1 and J usage is TRBJ2-7, with D possibly called TRBD1 or TRBD2 (6 bases each). This CDR3 comprises 16 residues. The V gene's germline CDR1 is MGHDK and CDR2 SYGVNS. The V gene lost 4 bases and the J gene lost 5 bases, with 21 bases spanning the gap. The CDR3 DNA reads as TGTGCCAGCAGTGCAGGACGGGGGCAGGGGAGCCACGAGCAGTACTTC. Amino acids: CASSAGRGQGSHEQYF.

The gene calls are TRBV5-1 and TRBJ2-2, with 7 bases identical to TRBD1. The length of the CDR3 is 15 residues. The germline V gene has CDR1 SGHRS and CDR2 YFSETQ. Trimming at V came to 4 bases and at J to 7 bases, leaving 10 bases not matched to a gene. DNA for the CDR3: TGCGCCAGCAGCCCCGAGGGGGCTAGTAGCGGGGAGCTGTTTTTT. Translation: CASSPEGASSGELFF. Drawing the rest from reference TRBV5-1 and TRBJ2-2, the complete variable domain is KAGVTQTPRYLIKTRGQQVTLSCSPISGHRSVSWYQQTPGQGLQFLFEYFSETQRNKGNFPGRFSGRQFSNSRSEMNVSTLELGDSALYLCASSPEGASSGELFFGEGSRLTVL.

This chain uses TRBV10-3 with TRBJ2-3; D uncertain. CDR1 is ENHRY, CDR2 SYGVKD, per germline. V lost 3 bases and J lost 3, with 10 bases in between. This CDR3 has 14 amino acids. In DNA form, the CDR3 reads TGTGCCATCAGTGAACCCGGACCGACAGATACGCAGTATTTT. It yields the protein CAISEPGPTDTQYF.

This chain connects TRBV4-2 to TRBJ1-2; maybe TRBD1 (5 bases). Germline V gene lookup returns CDR1 LGHNA and CDR2 YNFKEQ. Trimming removed 4 bases at V and 2 bases at J, with 8 bases between. The CDR3 length is 13 residues. DNA of the CDR3: TGTGCCAGCAGCCCGACAGCGAACTATGGCTACACCTTC. Protein product: CASSPTANYGYTF.